This TCR beta chain comes out of a study of blood T cell repertoires in COVID-19. Study context: The United States, Italy and Spain supplied acute and convalescent COVID-19 samples.

Authors' processing steps: Counts of nucleated cells, estimated from reference gene primer amplification, were obtained. Sequencing was performed with immunoSEQ multiplex PCR; in TCRdb, only in-frame clones are kept and a portion is missing. V and J calls and clone size come straight from that table; D and trimming were deduced from the DNA. The sample holds approximately 220,000 clones, just under 85% seen once. Cohorts were based on clinical histories the participants reported. This TCR was recovered from a woman in her thirties or forties with acute COVID-19. Sequencing used PBMCs or T cells enriched from blood (not recorded which).

Here the CDR3 DNA reads TGCGCCAGCAGCTTGGAGGAGGGATTCGATAGTGGAGCTTTCTTT. Protein: CASSLEEGFDSGAFF. V gene TRBV5-1 combines with J gene TRBJ1-1; D gene unclear. Germline V gene lookup returns CDR1 SGHRS and CDR2 YFSETQ. V was trimmed by 0 bases and J by 10 bases, leaving 19 bases between them. There are 15 residues in the CDR3.